A selection of T cell receptor beta chains follows, all from one sample in a study of cytomegalovirus exposure and HLA in healthy donors. Here immunoSEQ multiplex PCR was the method, and the copy in TCRdb shows in-frame clones only, minus some. Here the sample spans roughly 93,000 clones, approximately 74% being singletons. Sample: PBMCs. The receptors were gathered from a male donor in good health and CMV-seronegative. Both conserved end residues are part of each CDR3. The order of the fields is D gene, clone size, J gene, V gene, CDR3 protein, CDR3 DNA. The D gene is left open where the match is weak. Rows give clone size only sometimes, using once, few, many, or a class for an expanded clone.

D: TRBD1; size: many; J: TRBJ1-1; V: TRBV5-1; CDR3: CASSARQGSTEAFF; DNA: TGCGCCAGCAGCGCACGACAGGGATCCACTGAAGCTTTCTTT
D: NA; size: NA; J: TRBJ2-1; V: TRBV6-5; CDR3: CASSYYGTADYNEQFF; DNA: TGTGCCAGCAGTTACTATGGGACTGCGGATTACAATGAGCAGTTCTTC
D: NA; size: NA; J: TRBJ1-1; V: TRBV28; CDR3: CASGGAVGAFF; DNA: TGTGCCAGCGGCGGGGCAGTGGGAGCTTTCTTT
D: TRBD2; size: NA; J: TRBJ2-2; V: TRBV28; CDR3: CASRVGGGLAGRLATGELFF; DNA: TGTGCCAGCAGAGTCGGCGGGGGACTAGCGGGACGTCTGGCCACCGGGGAGCTGTTTTTT
D: NA; size: few; J: TRBJ2-3; V: TRBV28; CDR3: CASRTVGDTQYF; DNA: TGTGCCAGCAGAACAGTGGGAGATACGCAGTATTTT
D: NA; size: NA; J: TRBJ1-1; V: TRBV9; CDR3: CASSVDPPGREAFF; DNA: TGTGCCAGCAGCGTAGACCCCCCGGGGAGAGAAGCTTTCTTT
D: NA; size: NA; J: TRBJ2-7; V: TRBV6-1; CDR3: CASSEMAGPLYEQYF; DNA: TGTGCCAGCAGTGAAATGGCAGGGCCACTCTACGAGCAGTACTTC
D: TRBD1; size: few; J: TRBJ1-2; V: TRBV9; CDR3: CASSVRGQGAERGYTF; DNA: TGTGCCAGCAGCGTCCGGGGACAGGGGGCGGAAAGGGGCTACACCTTC
D: TRBD2; size: NA; J: TRBJ2-7; V: TRBV15; CDR3: CATSRLGLDQYF; DNA: TGTGCCACCAGCAGACTTGGACTAGATCAGTACTTC
D: TRBD2; size: NA; J: TRBJ2-7; V: TRBV7-3; CDR3: CASSPSAGVGEQYF; DNA: TGTGCCAGCAGCCCGTCAGCGGGAGTGGGAGAGCAGTACTTC
D: NA; size: NA; J: TRBJ1-1; V: TRBV28; CDR3: CASSLRSVSEAFF; DNA: TGTGCCAGCAGTTTAAGATCGGTCTCTGAAGCTTTCTTT
D: NA; size: NA; J: TRBJ2-7; V: TRBV27; CDR3: CASSPGHPYEQYF; DNA: TGTGCCAGCAGCCCGGGACACCCCTACGAGCAGTACTTC
D: TRBD1; size: few; J: TRBJ2-7; V: TRBV7-9; CDR3: CASSSGTGKVDYEQYF; DNA: TGTGCCAGCAGCTCAGGGACAGGTAAGGTAGACTACGAGCAGTACTTC
D: NA; size: NA; J: TRBJ1-2; V: TRBV5-8; CDR3: CASSLVLRGYTF; DNA: TGTGCCAGCAGCTTGGTTCTGAGGGGCTACACCTTC
D: TRBD2; size: once; J: TRBJ2-1; V: TRBV27; CDR3: CASSLSQREELRDEQFF; DNA: TGTGCCAGCAGTTTATCCCAGCGGGAGGAACTTAGGGATGAGCAGTTCTTC
D: TRBD2; size: NA; J: TRBJ2-1; V: TRBV15; CDR3: CATSRRTSGYNEQFF; DNA: TGTGCCACCAGCAGAAGGACTAGCGGGTACAATGAGCAGTTCTTC
D: TRBD1; size: NA; J: TRBJ1-5; V: TRBV28; CDR3: CASSLRLLGFGTGDSNQPQHF; DNA: TGTGCCAGCAGTTTACGCTTACTCGGCTTCGGGACAGGGGATAGCAATCAGCCCCAGCATTTT
D: NA; size: NA; J: TRBJ1-5; V: TRBV19; CDR3: CASSRTVGGYSNQPQHF; DNA: TGTGCCAGTAGTAGGACCGTGGGAGGATATAGCAATCAGCCCCAGCATTTT
D: TRBD1; size: NA; J: TRBJ2-2; V: TRBV27; CDR3: CASGRGRIGELFF; DNA: TGTGCCAGCGGCAGGGGGCGTATCGGGGAGCTGTTTTTT